Listed below are T cell receptor delta chains from one sample, sequenced in a study of gamma-delta T cells after stem cell transplantation. TCRdb reanalyzed the RT-PCR reads using CATT. This table has thousands of delta-chain clones, 15% to 25% appearing once. Sequences were obtained from gamma-delta T cells. Every receptor here comes from a human donor. It is not recorded whose cells these are; they may come from a transplant donor. Both conserved end residues are part of each CDR3. D genes are given only for firm matches. The size field is filled for only some rows; it gives once, few, many or a size class.

>TRDV1|TRDD3|.|TRDJ1
TGTGCTCTTGGGGAACTAGAAACATCTGCGGCCTTCCTACTGGTACTGGGGGATAGAAGACAAAACACCGATAAACTCATCTTT
CALGELETSAAFLLVLGDRRQNTDKLIF
>TRDV1|.|.|TRDJ1
TGTGCTCTTGGGGAACTCGGGAATCTGCCTTTAACCGATAAACTCATCTTT
CALGELGNLPLTDKLIF
>TRDV1|TRDD3|medium-sized|TRDJ1
TGTGCTCTTGGGGAACCCCTTCCACTACTGGGGGTTCGGTGGCCCGATAAACTCATCTTT
CALGEPLPLLGVRWPDKLIF
>TRDV1|TRDD3|.|TRDJ1
TGTGCTCTCGGGGGCTACCCGGTGTACTGGGGGATACTCCTGTACACCGATAAACTCATCTTT
CALGGYPVYWGILLYTDKLIF
>TRDV1|.|.|TRDJ1
TGTGCTCTTGATGGGCGGGGGAAACACCCGGACACCGATAAACTCATCTTT
CALDGRGKHPDTDKLIF
>TRDV1|.|.|TRDJ2
TGTGCTCTTGGGGAACTCTCTTTAACCTGGCCTCCAGCACAACTCTTCTTT
CALGELSLTWPPAQLFF
>TRDV1|TRDD3|.|TRDJ2
TGTGCTCTTGGGGCTTCTGTTTTGGTACTGGGGTCTTTGACAGCACAACTCTTCTTT
CALGASVLVLGSLTAQLFF
>TRDV1|.|few|TRDJ1
TGTGCTCTTGGGGACATCCTAAGAGTGTCCGATAAACTCATCTTT
CALGDILRVSDKLIF
>TRDV2|TRDD3|few|TRDJ1
TGTGCCTGTGACTCTCTGGGGGATACGGAGGACACCGATAAACTCATCTTT
CACDSLGDTEDTDKLIF
>TRDV1|TRDD2|few|TRDJ1
TGTGCTCTTGGGGGCCTTCCTACTAAACTCATCTTT
CALGGLPTKLIF
>TRDV1|TRDD3|medium-sized|TRDJ1
TGTGCTCTTGGTTCAGTTCCTCCCGGATACTGGGGGATACCGGGGGTGTACACCGATAAACTCATCTTT
CALGSVPPGYWGIPGVYTDKLIF
>TRAV29/DV5|.|.|TRDJ1
TGTGCAGCAAGCGTAGGGGGCCTTCCTACTCTACTGGGGGTCCTTACGGGGGCAAGCACCGATAAACTCATCTTT
CAASVGGLPTLLGVLTGASTDKLIF
>TRDV1|TRDD3|few|TRDJ1
TGTGCTCTTGGGGCCCGAGGCCCCCTCCTCTACTGGGGGATAGGGTTGTACACCGATAAACTCATCTTT
CALGARGPLLYWGIGLYTDKLIF
>TRDV2|TRDD3|.|TRDJ1
TGTGCCTGTGACACTGGGGGATCCATACCGCCCCTGTACACCGATAAACTCATCTTT
CACDTGGSIPPLYTDKLIF
>TRDV1|.|large|TRDJ1
TGTGCTCTTGGGGCGCCTTTCCATCGCCACCACACCGATAAACTCATCTTT
CALGAPFHRHHTDKLIF
>TRDV1|TRDD3|few|TRDJ1
TGTGCTCTTGGGGAACTATACTGGGGGATTTACACCGATAAACTCATCTTT
CALGELYWGIYTDKLIF
>TRDV2|.|.|TRDJ1
TGTGCCTGTGCCCCTACCTCGGGGGTACCCCCGACACACCACACCGATAAACTCATCTTT
CACAPTSGVPPTHHTDKLIF
>TRDV1|TRDD3|.|TRDJ1
TGTGCTCTTGGGGAGACTCGGCGGCCGGTACTGGGGGATACATCTGAGACCGATAAACTCATCTTT
CALGETRRPVLGDTSETDKLIF
>TRDV2|TRDD3|few|TRDJ1
TGTGCCTGTGACGCTGTGGGGGATCGCGCCGATAAACTCATCTTT
CACDAVGDRADKLIF
>TRDV2|TRDD3|.|TRDJ1
TGTGCCTGTGACACCATCGCTGGGGGATACGACCGATACACCGATAAACTCATCTTT
CACDTIAGGYDRYTDKLIF
>TRDV1|TRDD3|few|TRDJ1
TGTGCTCTTGGGGATACCTCATTACGTCTGGGGATAGCCGATAAACTCATCTTT
CALGDTSLRLGIADKLIF
>TRDV1|.|.|TRDJ1
TGTGCTCTTGGGGACCATTCTTCCTGCAGAGGATTCCGGGCCTACACCGATAAACTCATCTTT
CALGDHSSCRGFRAYTDKLIF
>TRDV1|TRDD3|few|TRDJ1
TGTGCTCTTGGGGTATGGGTTTCTTACTGGGGGGCCTCGTACACCGATAAACTCATCTTT
CALGVWVSYWGASYTDKLIF
>TRDV1|.|.|TRDJ1
TGTGCTTTTGGGGCCCCAAGGCTCCTACGATCGTACTGGGGCTTCCCGGGGGGACGCTTGTACACCGATAAACTCATCTTT
CAFGAPRLLRSYWGFPGGRLYTDKLIF
>TRDV2|TRDD2|.|TRDJ1
TGTGCCTGTGAGATGGCTAGGCCTTCCTACAGATTTGGGGGACACACCGATAAACTCATCTTT
CACEMARPSYRFGGHTDKLIF
>TRDV1|TRDD3|medium-sized|TRDJ1
TGTGCTCTTGGGGAAACCCCCTACTGGGGGATCTACGATAAACTCATCTTT
CALGETPYWGIYDKLIF
>TRDV1|.|few|TRDJ1
TGTGCTCTTGGGGAACTAGAGTCCGTTCACACCGATAAACTCATCTTT
CALGELESVHTDKLIF
>TRDV1|TRDD3|once|TRDJ1
TGTGCTCTTGGGGAATGGGCCTACATATCGGAGCGGATTTCCTTCTGGGGGGCAAGAAAGTACACCGATAAACTCATCTTT
CALGEWAYISERISFWGARKYTDKLIF
>TRDV1|TRDD3|.|TRDJ1
TGTGCTCTTGGGCCTCCTTCCTTTTCGTACTGGGGGATAATAGTCCACACCGATAAACTCATCTTT
CALGPPSFSYWGIIVHTDKLIF
>TRDV2|TRDD3|.|TRDJ1
TGTGCCTGTGACTCACTGGGGGATACGAATAAACTCATCTTT
CACDSLGDTNKLIF
>TRDV1|TRDD3|.|TRDJ2
TGTGCTCTTGGGGAACTAGACTTTCCTTGGGGGATAGGGAGAGCTTTGACAGCACAACTCTTCTTT
CALGELDFPWGIGRALTAQLFF
>TRDV2|.|large|TRDJ1
TGTGCCTGTGACTTCTTCGTCCCGGGGGGCACCGATAAACTCATCTTT
CACDFFVPGGTDKLIF
>TRDV2|TRDD3|.|TRDJ1
TGTGCCTGTGACGGGTTAGTAGAGGCCTTTACTGGGGGTTACACCGATAAACTCATCTTT
CACDGLVEAFTGGYTDKLIF
>TRDV1|TRDD3|large|TRDJ1
TGTGCTCTTGGGGAAAAAATACTGGGGGTCTACACCGATAAACTCATCTTT
CALGEKILGVYTDKLIF
>TRDV2|TRDD3|.|TRDJ1
TGTGCCTGTGACACCCTTACTGGGGGAACAGTGTACACCGATAAACTCATCTTT
CACDTLTGGTVYTDKLIF
>TRDV1|TRDD3|few|TRDJ1
TGTGCTCTTGGGTTTCTTTCCGGTTCCCAGTACTGGGGGATACGCTGGCCCGATAAACTCATCTTT
CALGFLSGSQYWGIRWPDKLIF
>TRDV1|.|.|TRDJ1
TGTGCTCTTGGGGAACTCTCCCTGAACTCGGGGCCAGAATACACCGATAAACTCATCTTT
CALGELSLNSGPEYTDKLIF
>TRAV29/DV5|.|.|TRDJ1
.
CSVLLCSKHKPDLLGEELIF
>TRDV2|.|.|TRDJ1
TGTGCCTGTGACACCGGCGGGGGTAATGAGGCCGATAAACTCATCTTT
CACDTGGGNEADKLIF
>TRDV2|TRDD3|few|TRDJ3
TGTGCCTGTGACACCGTCGCAACTGGGGGACCCAGCACCTGGGACACCCGACAGATGTTTTTC
CACDTVATGGPSTWDTRQMFF
>TRDV1|TRDD3|few|TRDJ1
TGTGCTCTTGGGGACCCCAAACTCTACTGGGGGATAACGAGACCGGCCGATAAACTCATCTTT
CALGDPKLYWGITRPADKLIF
>TRDV3|TRDD3|large|TRDJ1
TGTGCCTCCATCTTCCCCTGGGGGATACGCGCCGATAAACTCATCTTT
CASIFPWGIRADKLIF
>TRDV2|TRDD3|medium-sized|TRDJ1
TGTGCCTGTGACACACTGGGGGACCTCACCGATAAACTCATCTTT
CACDTLGDLTDKLIF
>TRDV1|TRDD2|few|TRDJ1
TGTGCTCTTGGGGGATTGGCCTTCCTAAGACCCTACACCGATAAACTCATCTTT
CALGGLAFLRPYTDKLIF
>TRDV1|TRDD2|once|TRDJ1
TGTGCTCTTGGGGGACTTCCTAGCAAACTCATCTTT
CALGGLPSKLIF